The rows below give T cell receptor beta chains drawn from one sample of a study of shared clonotypes between healthy human individuals. Sequencing used immunoSEQ multiplex PCR; TCRdb keeps in-frame clones, though not all of them. The data contain under 2.5 million clones, 85% to 95% of them singletons. The sample consisted of naive CD4+ T cells from PBMCs. All receptors derive from a man younger than 30 in good health. Some clones in this sample may be carry-over from other donors' samples. CDR3s include the opening cysteine and the closing phenylalanine or tryptophan. D genes are given only for firm matches. Clone size is given for some rows only: seen once, a few or many times, or a class if the clone is expanded.

size | J | D | V | DNA | CDR3
once | TRBJ1-2 | NA | TRBV6-5 | TGTGCCAGCAGTTACGCTGGACGGGAGGGCGGCTACACCTTC | CASSYAGREGGYTF
NA | TRBJ2-5 | NA | TRBV25-1 | TGTGCCAGCAGTCTCCTGGGCATAGAGACCCAGTACTTC | CASSLLGIETQYF
NA | TRBJ1-4 | NA | TRBV6-5 | TGTGCCAGCAGTGCGGTGGGGAATGAAAAACTGTTTTTT | CASSAVGNEKLFF
NA | TRBJ2-7 | NA | TRBV10-3 | TGTGCCATCAGTGAGTCTGGACAGAGCTCCTACGAGCAGTACTTC | CAISESGQSSYEQYF
NA | TRBJ2-1 | NA | TRBV5-1 | TGCGCCAGCAGCTTGCTTCCAGGGCGGCCGAATGAGCAGTTCTTC | CASSLLPGRPNEQFF
NA | TRBJ2-1 | NA | TRBV9 | TGTGCCAGCAGCGTAGGTGGCTTCCTCTCCTACAATGAGCAGTTCTTC | CASSVGGFLSYNEQFF
NA | TRBJ2-7 | NA | TRBV5-1 | TGCGCCAGCAGCCCGACCTCATCAGGGATAAGCGAGCAGTACTTC | CASSPTSSGISEQYF
NA | TRBJ2-1 | TRBD2 | TRBV5-1 | TGCGCCAGCAGCGTACAAGCGGGAGGCCCCTACAATGAGCAGTTCTTC | CASSVQAGGPYNEQFF
NA | TRBJ1-1 | NA | TRBV7-6 | TGTGCCAGCAGCTTCGGAAGTAGGACTGAAGCTTTCTTT | CASSFGSRTEAFF
NA | TRBJ1-6 | TRBD1 | TRBV4-1 | TGCGCCAGCAGCCAGGAGGACAGGGCCTATTCACCCCTCCACTTT | CASSQEDRAYSPLHF
NA | TRBJ2-5 | NA | TRBV28 | TGTGCCAGCAGTGGGGGGGACAGTAGACAAGAGACCCAGTACTTC | CASSGGDSRQETQYF
NA | TRBJ2-7 | TRBD1 | TRBV10-3 | TGTGCCATCAGTGAGGGACAGGGGTTCGACGAGCAGTACTTC | CAISEGQGFDEQYF
once | TRBJ2-5 | TRBD1 | TRBV4-1 | TGCGCCAGCAGCCCGGATCAACAGGGGGCATGGCAAGAGACCCAGTACTTC | CASSPDQQGAWQETQYF
NA | TRBJ2-1 | TRBD2 | TRBV5-1 | TGCGCCAGCAGCTTGTACCCAGCGGGAGGGCCCAATGAGCAGTTCTTC | CASSLYPAGGPNEQFF
NA | TRBJ2-1 | TRBD2 | TRBV7-2 | TGTGCCAGCAGCTTGGCTAGCGGGAGGGCCGGCGCCTACAATGAGCAGTTCTTC | CASSLASGRAGAYNEQFF
NA | TRBJ1-1 | TRBD1 | TRBV30 | TGTGCCTGGAAAAGGGGGCTAGGTACTGAAGCTTTCTTT | CAWKRGLGTEAFF
NA | TRBJ1-5 | NA | TRBV28 | TGTGCCAGCATCCCGCAGGGCAATCAGCCCCAGCATTTT | CASIPQGNQPQHF
few | TRBJ1-1 | NA | TRBV7-3 | TGTGCCAGCAGCTTAATCGATTTGGGCGGGGAAGCTTTCTTT | CASSLIDLGGEAFF
NA | TRBJ2-7 | NA | TRBV28 | TGTGCCAGCAGTTTAGGGGCCATGAACTTCTACGAGCAGTACTTC | CASSLGAMNFYEQYF
NA | TRBJ2-2 | NA | TRBV5-1 | TGCGCCAGCAGCTTGGCAATGAACACCGGGGAGCTGTTTTTT | CASSLAMNTGELFF
NA | TRBJ2-6 | NA | TRBV5-1 | TGCGCCAGCAGCTTGGCTCCGGTCTCTGGGGCCAACGTCCTGACTTTC | CASSLAPVSGANVLTF
NA | TRBJ2-3 | NA | TRBV5-1 | TGCGCCAGCAGCTTGGGACAGTTCACAGATACGCAGTATTTT | CASSLGQFTDTQYF
NA | TRBJ1-1 | TRBD1 | TRBV29-1 | TGCAGCGTTGAAAAGCTCGCACAGGGGGACACTGAAGCTTTCTTT | CSVEKLAQGDTEAFF
NA | TRBJ2-5 | NA | TRBV5-1 | TGCGCCAGCAGCGCCGGGACACTCCAAGAGACCCAGTACTTC | CASSAGTLQETQYF
NA | TRBJ1-1 | NA | TRBV28 | TGTGCCAGCAGTTTACCCGGGACAACGAACACTGAAGCTTTCTTT | CASSLPGTTNTEAFF
NA | TRBJ1-4 | TRBD1 | TRBV5-1 | TGCGCCAGCAGCTTGTTAGGGACAGTTGATGAAAAACTGTTTTTT | CASSLLGTVDEKLFF
NA | TRBJ1-4 | NA | TRBV5-1 | TGCGCCAGCAGCTTGGATTTGCTGGGAAAACTGTTTTTT | CASSLDLLGKLFF
NA | TRBJ1-5 | NA | TRBV6-5 | TGTGCCAGCAGAAGGACAGCCGATCAGCCCCAGCATTTT | CASRRTADQPQHF
NA | TRBJ2-7 | TRBD1 | TRBV4-2 | TGTGCCAGCAGCCAATCCGGGACAGGGGGTTCCTACGAGCAGTACTTC | CASSQSGTGGSYEQYF
NA | TRBJ2-7 | NA | TRBV5-1 | TGCGCCAGCAGCTTATCTAGCATCACGTACGAGCAGTACTTC | CASSLSSITYEQYF
NA | TRBJ1-2 | NA | TRBV5-6 | TGTGCCAGCAGCCTCTCCCCTTATGGCTACACCTTC | CASSLSPYGYTF
NA | TRBJ2-1 | TRBD2 | TRBV7-6 | TGTGCCAGCAGCAAGAACCTCAGACTAGCGGGAGGGCCTCGTCCCAGTGAGCAGTTCTTC | CASSKNLRLAGGPRPSEQFF
NA | TRBJ2-7 | NA | TRBV2 | TGTGCCAGCAGTTACGACGGAAGATCAAATTACGAGCAGTACTTC | CASSYDGRSNYEQYF
NA | TRBJ1-4 | NA | TRBV18 | TGTGCCAGCTCACCGCTTGACGGCAAAATTAAAAATGAGCTGTTTTTT | CASSPLDGKIKNELFF
NA | TRBJ2-3 | TRBD2 | TRBV14 | TGTGCCAGCAGCCAGAGACTAGGTAGCGGGAGAACAGATACGCAGTATTTT | CASSQRLGSGRTDTQYF
NA | TRBJ2-2 | NA | TRBV5-1 | TGCGCCAGCAGTTTGGCGGCGAACACCGGGGAGCTGTTTTTT | CASSLAANTGELFF
NA | TRBJ1-2 | NA | TRBV7-3 | TGTGCCAGCAGCCCCAGGGGTGAGGCTAACTATGGCTACACCTTC | CASSPRGEANYGYTF
NA | TRBJ1-3 | NA | TRBV6-5 | TGTGCCAGCAGCAATAGAAACACCATATATTTT | CASSNRNTIYF
NA | TRBJ1-1 | NA | TRBV2 | TGTGCCAGCAGTGTGGCCACTGAAGCTTTCTTT | CASSVATEAFF
NA | TRBJ1-1 | NA | TRBV9 | TGTGCCAGCAGCGTAGGTACGACCATGAACACTGAAGCTTTCTTT | CASSVGTTMNTEAFF
NA | TRBJ2-3 | NA | TRBV6-4 | TGTGCCAGCAGTGTGCGGGACAGCACAGATACGCAGTATTTT | CASSVRDSTDTQYF
NA | TRBJ1-2 | NA | TRBV5-1 | TGCGCCAGCAGCTTTTTGACGGCCTCCCCGGTCGGCTACACCTTC | CASSFLTASPVGYTF
NA | TRBJ2-5 | TRBD1 | TRBV6-5 | TGTGCCAGCAGTTTCCCAGGGGGAATAGAGACCCAGTACTTC | CASSFPGGIETQYF
NA | TRBJ2-1 | TRBD2 | TRBV28 | TGTGCCAGCAGTCCGGGACTAGTAAACAATGAGCAGTTCTTC | CASSPGLVNNEQFF
NA | TRBJ1-2 | NA | TRBV18 | TGTGCCAGCTCACCAGACGTACATGGCTACACCTTC | CASSPDVHGYTF
NA | TRBJ2-7 | NA | TRBV6-4 | TGTGCCAGCAGGGGATTCGGGATCTACGAGCAGTACTTC | CASRGFGIYEQYF
NA | TRBJ1-1 | NA | TRBV7-9 | TGTGCCAGCAGCTTATTTTCGATGAACACTGAAGCTTTCTTT | CASSLFSMNTEAFF
NA | TRBJ1-2 | NA | TRBV2 | TGTGCCAGCAGAGGCGGCGGGGCCACAATTTATGGCTACACCTTC | CASRGGGATIYGYTF
NA | TRBJ1-4 | NA | TRBV19 | TGTGCCAGTAGTGCCCGGTTTAATGAAAAACTGTTTTTT | CASSARFNEKLFF
NA | TRBJ1-4 | NA | TRBV4-1 | TGCGCCAGCAGCCAAGTTGGGGGGAATGAAAAACTGTTTTTT | CASSQVGGNEKLFF
NA | TRBJ1-2 | NA | TRBV28 | TGTGCCAGCAGTTGGGACGGCGCTAACTATGGCTACACCTTC | CASSWDGANYGYTF
NA | TRBJ2-1 | NA | TRBV11-1 | TGTGCCAGCAGCGCCGACAGGAATGAGCAGTTCTTC | CASSADRNEQFF
once | TRBJ1-2 | TRBD1 | TRBV2 | TGTGCCAGCAGCCCCCCTGGACAGGCCCTCAGTGGCTACACCTTC | CASSPPGQALSGYTF
NA | TRBJ1-2 | NA | TRBV29-1 | TGCAGCGTCCCTCGACCGGACAGCGATCGCGGCGGCTACACCTTC | CSVPRPDSDRGGYTF
NA | TRBJ1-1 | NA | TRBV28 | TGTGCCAGCAGTCCCTGGACGGGGAGCATGAACACTGAAGCTTTCTTT | CASSPWTGSMNTEAFF